These T cell receptor beta chains were read from a single sample in a study of radiation and T cells in renal cell carcinoma. The repertoire was sequenced with immunoSEQ multiplex PCR; TCRdb's copy has only in-frame clones and lacks some. This sample yields 70,000 or so clones, of which 82% are seen a single time; 5.8% belongs to the top ten. The source material was blood, sampled from a patient whose treatment included radiotherapy and nephrectomy. These receptors were obtained from a man aged 60 to 75 with renal cell carcinoma. The conserved cysteine and the conserved F or W are not part of the CDR3 here. Fields, in order: clone size, J gene, V gene, CDR3 protein. Not all rows give a size; the values are once, few, many and, for expanded clones, a class.

-	TRBJ1-2	TRBV4-1	ASSQETLQTHGYT
-	TRBJ2-5	TRBV7-2	ASSLLGQGVQETQY
-	TRBJ2-2	TRBV28	ASRWRRDTGELF
-	TRBJ2-2	TRBV19	ASSITGLLFANTGELF
-	TRBJ2-2	TRBV5-5	ASSYRDRPAGELF
-	TRBJ2-7	TRBV11-2	ASSSAGYEQY
-	TRBJ2-7	TRBV7-2	ASSGDVGRLYEQY
-	TRBJ2-1	TRBV28	ASSGEGLAGDEQF
-	TRBJ2-1	TRBV11-2	ASSPRLRSYNEQF
-	TRBJ2-6	TRBV19	ASSDSSGANVLT
-	TRBJ2-7	TRBV21-1	ASSKDQRGLGFKGWSYEQY
-	TRBJ2-1	TRBV28	ASSPHIAGAANEQF
-	TRBJ2-3	TRBV7-2	ASSSPTSGRAHTQY
-	TRBJ2-2	TRBV7-6	ASSLAETSGRSGELF
-	TRBJ2-1	TRBV7-2	ASSRTSGRAPEQF
-	TRBJ1-2	TRBV10-3	AISEWVNYGYT
once	TRBJ2-2	TRBV6-1	ASSDQPGGGTGELF
once	TRBJ2-3	TRBV7-2	ASSLGVGLPTDTQY